The 32 T cell receptor beta chains below all came from one sample that was sequenced in a study of early T cells in non-severe SARS-CoV-2 infection (dated by TCRdb to about 2021). The library relied on 5' RACE. Instrument on record: NextSeq 500. The public reads were run again by TCRdb, first through fastp at Q25 and then through MiXCR, and only productive beta chains were kept. A single entry per CDR3 protein holds the most common genes and DNA from its merged rows. This sample is represented by over 100,000 distinct CDR3 sequences; about an eighth of them were singletons. In total, the top ten clones hold less than 8% of the sample. Sequencing was carried out using whole blood. The receptor source for this set is an adult who was a healthcare worker with PCR-confirmed SARS-CoV-2 infection or an uninfected control (not recorded which).

The V call is TRBV19, the J call TRBJ2-7; 11 bases match TRBD2. In germline, CDR1 is LNHDA, CDR2 SQIVND (reference sequence). With V trimmed by 2 bases and J by 6 bases, 6 bases remained unmatched. CDR3 length equals 15 residues. CDR3 protein: CASSILAGGLSEQYF. In nucleotides, the CDR3 is TGTGCCAGTAGTATACTAGCGGGAGGTCTTTCCGAGCAGTACTTC.

This clonotype was seen more than once but under ten times. The genes are TRBV7-2 and TRBJ2-7; 8 nucleotides match TRBD2. V gave up 5 bases and J gave up 1 base; unmatched junction bases: 7. This CDR3 spans 15 amino acids. The germline CDR1 and CDR2 sequences are SGHTA and FQGNSA. As DNA, the CDR3 is TGTGCCAGCAGCCCCGGCGGCGGGGGGTCCTACGAGCAGTACTTC. As protein: CASSPGGGGSYEQYF.

V usage is TRBV27 and J usage is TRBJ2-7; possibly TRBD1 for D (5 bases). The V gene lost 5 bases and the J gene lost 2 bases, with 10 bases spanning the gap. The CDR3 totals 13 residues. Looked up from germline, CDR1 is MNHEY and CDR2 is SMNVEV (reference sequence). The CDR3 DNA reads as TGTGCCAGCAGTAATCAGGGTCCCTACGAGCAGTACTTC. As protein: CASSNQGPYEQYF.

This clonotype was counted between two and nine times. The J gene is TRBJ2-1, the V gene TRBV7-9, with D maybe TRBD1 (6 bases). The CDR3 is 16 residues long. Germline loops: CDR1 SEHNR, CDR2 FQNEAQ (reference sequence). Trimming removed 3 bases at V and 3 bases at J, with 15 bases between. The CDR3 here is CASSLAGAAVYNEQFF. Here the CDR3 DNA reads TGTGCCAGCAGCTTGGCAGGGGCAGCGGTCTACAATGAGCAGTTCTTC.

This clonotype has only a few counts. The rearrangement uses TRBV11-2 and TRBJ2-3; D possibly matches TRBD1 or TRBD2 (5 bases each). Trimming cost V 1 base and J 4 bases, with 15 bases left between them. Germline V gene lookup returns CDR1 SGHAT and CDR2 FQNNGV. The length of the CDR3 is 16 residues. The CDR3 region is CASSLGALGEPDTQYF. DNA for the CDR3: TGTGCCAGCAGCTTAGGCGCTTTGGGGGAGCCAGATACGCAGTATTTT.

This chain joins TRBV28 and TRBJ2-1; 7 bases are shared with TRBD2. CDR1 and CDR2 from the germline V gene are MDHEN and SYDVKM. The length of the CDR3 is 15 residues. J lost 4 bases, V lost 8 bases, and 11 bases had no gene match. The CDR3 loop reads CASWGGSHEYNEQFF. The CDR3, as DNA: TGTGCCAGCTGGGGGGGGTCTCACGAGTACAATGAGCAGTTCTTC.

The chain recombines TRBV7-9 with TRBJ2-2, with a weak D call TRBD2 (5 bases). The CDR3 loop spans 16 amino acids. Germline loops: CDR1 SEHNR, CDR2 FQNEAQ (reference sequence). V was pared by 8 bases and J by 0 bases, with 16 bases between. The CDR3 bases are TGTGCCAGCTCTGGAGGTCGACGCGCGAACACCGGGGAGCTGTTTTTT. Its translation: CASSGGRRANTGELFF.

This clonotype showed up just a few times. This chain joins TRBV20-1 and TRBJ1-6; unclear D gene. Trimming stripped 6 bases from V and 4 bases from J, with 10 bases between. The CDR3 extends over 13 amino acids. Germline CDR1 is DFQATT and CDR2 is SNEGSKA (reference sequence). The CDR3 coding sequence is TGCAGTGCAGGAGGTCCGTATAATTCACCCCTCCACTTT. Its translation: CSAGGPYNSPLHF.

This clonotype was counted a few times. The chain is built from TRBV4-1 and TRBJ2-5; TRBD1 or TRBD2 may be the D gene (5 bases each). The germline V and J ends were trimmed by 4 bases and 5 bases, with 14 bases remaining between them. The CDR3 runs 14 residues. Germline lookup yields CDR1 MGHRA and CDR2 YSYEKL. The DNA of the CDR3 is TGCGCCAGCAGCCTGGGCCAGGGAGTCGAGACCCAGTACTTC. Translated: CASSLGQGVETQYF.

Note on this clonotype: It may be a read error: a sequence one base away is much more abundant. This chain links TRBV20-1 with TRBJ2-2; the D gene is possibly TRBD1 (5 bases). This CDR3 is 15 amino acids long. Germline CDR1 reads DFQATT; CDR2 reads SNEGSKA (reference sequence). V was pared by 3 bases and J by 6 bases, with 17 bases between. The CDR3 bases are TGCAGTGCTAGTGACCTTAACAAGGGGTCCGGGGAGCTGTTTTTT. Translated: CSASDLNKGSGELFF.

This clonotype was found a few times. V usage is TRBV12-3 or TRBV12-4 and J usage is TRBJ2-5; D gene uncertain. Trimming cost V 5 bases and J 5 bases, with 9 bases left between them. The CDR3 runs to 12 residues. CDR3 amino acids: CASSRGFETQYF. The CDR3 nucleotides read TGTGCCAGCAGTCGAGGTTTTGAGACCCAGTACTTC.

This clonotype was detected a few times. The gene calls are TRBV28 and TRBJ2-3; 13 bases fit TRBD2. CDR3 length: 17 residues. Germline values: CDR1 MDHEN, CDR2 SYDVKM. V was clipped by 5 bases and J by 2 bases; unmatched bases: 7. The DNA of the CDR3 is TGTGCCAGCAGTCTTTTCGGGACTAGCGGGAACACAGATACGCAGTATTTT. Its protein product is CASSLFGTSGNTDTQYF.

The chain recombines TRBV5-1 with TRBJ2-3, with 8 nucleotides matching TRBD2. Germline CDR1 reads SGHRS; CDR2 reads YFSETQ. Losses at the gene ends were 7 bases for V and 2 bases for J; bases not matched to a gene: 6. The CDR3 runs to 14 residues. The CDR3 is CASRTSGITDTQYF. For the CDR3, the DNA is TGCGCCAGCCGAACTAGCGGAATCACAGATACGCAGTATTTT. The whole variable domain, filled in from reference TRBV5-1 and TRBJ2-3, reads KAGVTQTPRYLIKTRGQQVTLSCSPISGHRSVSWYQQTPGQGLQFLFEYFSETQRNKGNFPGRFSGRQFSNSRSEMNVSTLELGDSALYLCASRTSGITDTQYFGPGTRLTVL.

This clonotype was counted between two and nine times. The CDR3 protein is CASSKGKGVHGYTF. The CDR3 nucleotides read TGTGCCAGCAGCAAAGGCAAGGGGGTACATGGCTACACCTTC. This rearrangement joins TRBV21-1 to TRBJ1-2; the DNA was not compared with TRBD1, the D call given in the table. TRBV21-1 is deemed a pseudogene. The CDR3 runs 14 residues.

The chain combines TRBV5-4 with TRBJ2-7, with D perhaps TRBD2 (5 bases). Germline CDR1 reads SGHNT; CDR2 reads YYREEE (reference sequence). CDR3 size: 14 residues. Trimming left V 4 bases short and J 1 base short, with 12 bases between. This chain's CDR3 is CASSRGRGSYEQYF. The CDR3 DNA is TGTGCCAGCAGCAGAGGGAGAGGGTCCTACGAGCAGTACTTC.

This clonotype was detected only a few times. The chain joins TRBV10-3 to TRBJ1-2; 8 nucleotides match TRBD1. Unmatched junction bases numbered 3, after V lost 9 bases and J lost 6 bases. This CDR3 is built from 11 residues. Germline lookup yields CDR1 ENHRY and CDR2 SYGVKD. The CDR3 here is CAIGQGDGYTF. The CDR3 region has the DNA TGTGCCATTGGACAGGGAGATGGCTACACCTTC.

This clonotype was found a few times. The chain recombines TRBV4-3 with TRBJ2-3, with D perhaps TRBD2 (5 bases). This CDR3 is 12 amino acids long. V was clipped by 0 bases and J by 11 bases, with 9 bases between them. Germline values: CDR1 LGHNA, CDR2 YSLEER. DNA for the CDR3: TGCGCCAGCAGCCAAGACGGAGAGGGGCAGTATTTT. This gives the protein CASSQDGEGQYF.

The rearrangement joins TRBV27 to TRBJ1-5; D is perhaps TRBD1 (6 bases). The V gene lost 3 bases and the J gene lost 5 bases, with 11 bases spanning the gap. The CDR3 extends over 14 amino acids. CDR1 and CDR2 (germline): MNHEY, SMNVEV (reference sequence). The CDR3 DNA reads TGTGCCAGCAGTTTGCAAAGGGGGGATCAGCCCCAGCATTTT. This sequence encodes CASSLQRGDQPQHF.

The chain combines TRBV19 with TRBJ2-7, with TRBD1 matching 10 bases. With V trimmed by 5 bases and J by 0 bases, 10 bases remained unmatched. The CDR3 consists of 17 residues. In germline, CDR1 is LNHDA, CDR2 SQIVND (reference sequence). For the CDR3, the DNA is TGTGCCAGTAGTGGGACAGGGGCGACTACGAGCTCCTACGAGCAGTACTTC. It translates to CASSGTGATTSSYEQYF.

This clonotype showed up just a few times. The J gene is TRBJ2-5, the V gene TRBV20-1, with D maybe TRBD1 (5 bases). The V gene's germline CDR1 is DFQATT and CDR2 SNEGSKA (reference sequence). This CDR3 has 12 amino acids. V shed 3 bases and J shed 5 bases, with 10 bases lying between them. CDR3 bases: TGCAGTGCTAGGGACATGGGGGAGACCCAGTACTTC. It yields the protein CSARDMGETQYF.

This clonotype showed up just a few times. The V and J genes are TRBV9 and TRBJ1-6; the match to TRBD1 covers 8 bases. Per germline, CDR1 SGDLS and CDR2 YYNGEE. The CDR3 totals 14 residues. The J segment lost 9 bases and the V segment lost 5 bases, leaving 7 bases of the junction unmatched. The CDR3 nucleotides are TGTGCCAGCAGTATGGACAGGGAGGGTTCACCCCTCCACTTT. Translating it yields CASSMDREGSPLHF.

In the case of this clonotype: Being one base from a much bigger clone, this may be a read error. The chain links TRBV7-6 to TRBJ1-1; D gene uncertain. The CDR3 runs to 15 residues. CDR1 and CDR2 from the germline V gene are SGHVS and FNYEAQ. V was cut by 2 bases and J by 0 bases, with 10 bases left in between. The CDR3 coding sequence is TGTGCCAGCAGCTTATCAGGAGATGTGAACACTGAAGCTTTCTTT. Translated, it gives CASSLSGDVNTEAFF.

This clonotype occurred a few times. The CDR3 nucleotides read TGCGCCAGCAGCCAAGGAATATCTCTCGATGAGCAGTTCTTC. Protein sequence: CASSQGISLDEQFF. The chain joins TRBV4-1 to TRBJ2-1; the D is unclear. The CDR3 runs 14 residues. The ends were cut back, 1 base at V and 8 bases at J, with 12 bases in the middle. Germline CDR1 MGHRA, CDR2 YSYEKL.

The sample holds a few counts of this clonotype. The gene calls are TRBV4-1 and TRBJ2-7, with unresolved D. The CDR3 has 12 residues. With 2 bases removed from V and 7 bases from J, the gap between germline ends came to 9 bases. Germline V gene sequence: CDR1 MGHRA, CDR2 YSYEKL. CDR3: CASSQPLGEQYF. CDR3 DNA: TGCGCCAGCAGCCAACCGCTGGGGGAGCAGTACTTC.

This sequence joins TRBV6-1 and TRBJ2-7; 7 positions match TRBD1. CDR3 length: 14 residues. V was clipped by 10 bases and J by 2 bases; unmatched bases: 11. Germline loops: CDR1 MNHNS, CDR2 SASEGT. CDR3 nucleotides: TGTGCCACGACGATCAGGGGGACGACCTACGAGCAGTACTTC. It codes for CATTIRGTTYEQYF.

The sample holds many counts of this clonotype. The V and J genes are TRBV7-9 and TRBJ2-1; 8 nucleotides agree with TRBD2. The CDR3 contains 15 residues. CDR1 and CDR2 (germline): SEHNR, FQNEAQ (reference sequence). J lost 7 bases, V lost 2 bases, and 7 bases had no gene match. The CDR3 sequence: CASSLRREGSNEQFF. Here the CDR3 DNA reads TGTGCCAGCAGCTTAAGACGGGAGGGTTCAAATGAGCAGTTCTTC.

This clonotype was observed a handful of times. CDR3 sequence: CASGKRGLPNTGELFF. The DNA of the CDR3 is TGCGCCAGTGGTAAGCGGGGTCTTCCGAACACCGGGGAGCTGTTTTTT. This chain connects TRBV4-1 to TRBJ2-2; 7 bases are a match to TRBD2. The trim removed 9 bases at V and 0 bases at J, leaving 10 bases unmatched. The CDR3 runs 16 residues. Germline CDR1 MGHRA, CDR2 YSYEKL.

V and J are TRBV10-1 and TRBJ2-3; 11 nucleotides align to TRBD1. The CDR3 sequence is 16 residues long. Germline V CDR1 and CDR2: WNHNN, SYGVQD (reference sequence). With V trimmed by 0 bases and J by 9 bases, 8 bases remained unmatched. The CDR3 nucleotides are TGCGCCAGCAGTGAGTCTCCGGGACAGGGGGTGGCCACGCAGTATTTT. This codes for CASSESPGQGVATQYF.

This clonotype was detected many times. The V call is TRBV19, the J call TRBJ2-1; TRBD2 is a possible D gene (7 bases). This CDR3 contains 14 residues. Germline V lookup: CDR1 LNHDA, CDR2 SQIVND (reference sequence). V shed 4 bases and J shed 10 bases, with 17 bases lying between them. DNA of the CDR3: TGTGCCAGTAGTAACAGGGAGGGCCTATGGGAGCAGTTCTTC. Its protein is CASSNREGLWEQFF.

The chain carries TRBV6-2 or TRBV6-3 and TRBJ1-5; no firm D call. With 4 bases removed from V and 0 bases from J, the gap between germline ends came to 4 bases. Germline V gene data show CDR1 as MNHEY and CDR2 as SVGEGT. This CDR3 comprises 13 residues. In DNA form, the CDR3 reads TGTGCCAGCAGTTCTAATAGCAATCAGCCCCAGCATTTT. Protein sequence: CASSSNSNQPQHF.

This clonotype was recorded at least ten times. The chain couples TRBV6-1 to TRBJ2-1, with 10 bases aligning to TRBD2. Germline-derived CDR1 and CDR2 are MNHNS and SASEGT. V trimming: 7 bases; J trimming: 7 bases; junction bases outside the gene matches: 13. This CDR3 spans 16 amino acids. The CDR3 nucleotides read TGTGCCAGCAAAAGAATAGGGCCTAGCGGGAGTAATGAGCAGTTCTTC. Its protein product is CASKRIGPSGSNEQFF.

The sample holds a few counts of this clonotype. The rearrangement uses TRBV6-2 or TRBV6-3 and TRBJ2-7; D remains ambiguous. The CDR3 consists of 12 residues. V was pared by 2 bases and J by 2 bases, with 4 bases between. Germline V gene lookup returns CDR1 MNHEY and CDR2 SVGEGT. CDR3 in amino acids: CASSYHTYEQYF. The DNA for the CDR3 is TGTGCCAGCAGTTACCATACCTACGAGCAGTACTTC.